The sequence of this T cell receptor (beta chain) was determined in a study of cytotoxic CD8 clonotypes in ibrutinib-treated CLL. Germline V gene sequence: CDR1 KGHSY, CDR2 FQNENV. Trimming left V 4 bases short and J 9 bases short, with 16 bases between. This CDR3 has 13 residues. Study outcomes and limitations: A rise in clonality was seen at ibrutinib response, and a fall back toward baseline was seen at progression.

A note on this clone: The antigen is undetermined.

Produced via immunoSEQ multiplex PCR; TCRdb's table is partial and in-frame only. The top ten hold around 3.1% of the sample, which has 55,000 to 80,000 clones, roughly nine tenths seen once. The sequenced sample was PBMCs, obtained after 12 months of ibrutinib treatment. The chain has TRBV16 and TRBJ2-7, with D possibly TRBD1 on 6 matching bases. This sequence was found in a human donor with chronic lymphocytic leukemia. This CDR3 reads CASSPSGQKTQYF. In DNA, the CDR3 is TGTGCCAGCAGCCCCTCGGGACAAAAGACGCAGTACTTC.